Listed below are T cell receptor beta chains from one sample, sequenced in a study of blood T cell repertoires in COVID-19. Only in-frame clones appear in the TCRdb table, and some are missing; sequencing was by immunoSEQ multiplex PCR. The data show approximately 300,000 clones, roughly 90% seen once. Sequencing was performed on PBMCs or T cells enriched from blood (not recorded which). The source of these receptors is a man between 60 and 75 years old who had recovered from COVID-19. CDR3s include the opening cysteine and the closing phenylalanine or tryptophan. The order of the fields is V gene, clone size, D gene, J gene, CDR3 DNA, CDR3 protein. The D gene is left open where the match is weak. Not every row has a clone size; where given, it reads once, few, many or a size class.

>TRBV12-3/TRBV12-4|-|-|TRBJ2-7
TGTGCCAGTAGCCCGGGGACCTACGAGCAGTACTTC
CASSPGTYEQYF
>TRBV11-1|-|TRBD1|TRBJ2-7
TGTGCCAGCAGCCAGAGGGCAGGGGGCGGTCGGCAGTACTTC
CASSQRAGGGRQYF
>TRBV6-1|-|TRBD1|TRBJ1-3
TGTGCCAGCAGTGACCGGGACAGGGCGTCAGGAAACACCATATATTTT
CASSDRDRASGNTIYF
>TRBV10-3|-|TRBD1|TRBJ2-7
TGTGCCATCAGTGTTCGACACACAGGGGGTTACGAGCAGTACTTC
CAISVRHTGGYEQYF
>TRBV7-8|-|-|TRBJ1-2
TGTGCCAGCAGGCGACAGGACTATGGCTACACCTTC
CASRRQDYGYTF
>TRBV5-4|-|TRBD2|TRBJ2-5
TGTGCCAGCAGCTTGGTGGCAACTAGCGGGGACCAAGAGACCCAGTACTTC
CASSLVATSGDQETQYF
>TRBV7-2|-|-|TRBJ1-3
TGTGCCACAGACCGGGGGTCCGCTGGAAACACCATATATTTT
CATDRGSAGNTIYF
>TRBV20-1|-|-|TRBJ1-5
TGCAGTGCTAGTCAGGGCACCAATCAGCCCCAGCATTTT
CSASQGTNQPQHF
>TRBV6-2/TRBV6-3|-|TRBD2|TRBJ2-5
TGTGCCAGCAGTCTAGCGGGAGGGCCTGGAGAGACCCAGTACTTC
CASSLAGGPGETQYF
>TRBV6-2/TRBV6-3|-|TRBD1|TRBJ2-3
TGTGCCAGCAGTTACGGAGGGACAGGGGAATTCGATACGCAGTATTTT
CASSYGGTGEFDTQYF
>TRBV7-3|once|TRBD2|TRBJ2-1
TGTGCCAGCAGCTTATTTAGCGGGGGCCGTGGACATGAGCAGTTCTTC
CASSLFSGGRGHEQFF
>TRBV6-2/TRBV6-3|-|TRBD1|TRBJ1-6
TGTGCCAGCAGTCTCCGACAGGGGGCAAATTCACCCCTCCACTTT
CASSLRQGANSPLHF
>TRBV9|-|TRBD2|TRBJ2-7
TGTGCCAGCAGCGTAGGTGGACTAGCGGGGACCTACGAGCAGTACTTC
CASSVGGLAGTYEQYF
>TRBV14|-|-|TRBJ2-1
TGTGCCAGCAGCCAAGAGCCGACTAGTGGCAATGAGCAGTTCTTC
CASSQEPTSGNEQFF
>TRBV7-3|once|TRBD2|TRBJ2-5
TGTGCCAGCAGCACTAGCGGGGGGCGAGACGCGACCCAGTACTTC
CASSTSGGRDATQYF
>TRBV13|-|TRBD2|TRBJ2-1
TGTGCCAGCAGCCAGACTAGCGGGAGGGCAAACAGCGTCGATGAGCAGTTCTTC
CASSQTSGRANSVDEQFF
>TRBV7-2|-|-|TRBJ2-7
TGTGCCAGCAGCTTAGGTGGTGGCGAGGGGGACGTCTACGAGCAGTACTTC
CASSLGGGEGDVYEQYF
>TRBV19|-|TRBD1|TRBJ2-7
TGTGCCAGTAGTATAGACCTCAGATCTGGGACAGGGAAAACGGACGAGCAGTACTTC
CASSIDLRSGTGKTDEQYF
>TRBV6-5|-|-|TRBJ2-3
TGTGCCACCGGGAGCTCATATACAGATACGCAGTATTTT
CATGSSYTDTQYF
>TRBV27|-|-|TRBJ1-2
TGTGCCAGCAGTCTAAAACCGGGAATATATGGCTACACCTTC
CASSLKPGIYGYTF
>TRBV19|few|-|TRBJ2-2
TGTGCCAGTACCGACCAGGAGCTGCGGGTTTCCGGGGAGCTGTTTTTT
CASTDQELRVSGELFF
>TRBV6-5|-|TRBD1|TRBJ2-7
TGTGCCAGCACCCGGACAGGGGTTCCCGGCGAGCAGTACTTC
CASTRTGVPGEQYF
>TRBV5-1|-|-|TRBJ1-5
TGCGCCAGCAGCTTATCAGGGTTAGGCAGTCAGCCCCAGCATTTT
CASSLSGLGSQPQHF
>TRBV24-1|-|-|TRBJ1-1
TGTGCCACCAGTGATTCAGGGTGGCGCGCTTTCTTT
CATSDSGWRAFF
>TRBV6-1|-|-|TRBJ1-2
TGTGCCAGCAGTGAAGGCGGACTGGGAGGCTACACCTTC
CASSEGGLGGYTF
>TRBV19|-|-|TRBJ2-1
TGTGCCAGTAGTATTAACCACGAGGCATCCAATGAGCAGTTCTTC
CASSINHEASNEQFF
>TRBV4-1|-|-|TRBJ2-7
TGCGCCAGCAGCCAACAGGGCTACGAGCAGTACTTC
CASSQQGYEQYF
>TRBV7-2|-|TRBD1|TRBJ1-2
TGTGCCAGCAGGCAGACAGGGGGCAGCTATGGCTACACCTTC
CASRQTGGSYGYTF
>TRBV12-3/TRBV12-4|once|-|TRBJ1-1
TGTGCCAGCAGTTTCCCCGGTAGTGAAGCTTTCTTT
CASSFPGSEAFF